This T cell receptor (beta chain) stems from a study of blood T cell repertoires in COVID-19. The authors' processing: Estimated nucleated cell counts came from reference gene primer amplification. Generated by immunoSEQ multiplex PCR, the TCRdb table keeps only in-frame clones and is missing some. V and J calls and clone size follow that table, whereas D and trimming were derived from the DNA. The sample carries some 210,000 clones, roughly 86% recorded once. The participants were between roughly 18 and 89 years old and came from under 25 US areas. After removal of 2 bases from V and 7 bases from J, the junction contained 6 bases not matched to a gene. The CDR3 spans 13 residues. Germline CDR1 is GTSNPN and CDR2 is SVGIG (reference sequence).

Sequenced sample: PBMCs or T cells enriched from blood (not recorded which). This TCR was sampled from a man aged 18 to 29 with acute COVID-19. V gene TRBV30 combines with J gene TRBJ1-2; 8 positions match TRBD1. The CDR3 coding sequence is TGTGCCTGGAGTTCGGGGACAGGTCGTGGCTACACCTTC. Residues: CAWSSGTGRGYTF.